This TCR beta chain was observed in a study of OX40 agonist ivuxolimab in advanced cancers. Study as a whole: Treatment of patients was with ivuxolimab, an agonistic anti-OX40 (CD134) antibody. A male proportion of about 80% was recorded, with mean age 60 years and range roughly 23 to 79.

Points on this clone: Its target is not known.

Clones were read by immunoSEQ multiplex PCR, and TCRdb kept only the in-frame ones, dropping some. Found here are 20,000 or so clones, 84% of them singletons; the top ten hold 35% to 55%. Points from the study as a whole: Expanded peripheral T cell antigen specificity was not determined. By week 6 at 0.1 to 3.0 mg/kg, blood CD4+ and CD8+ T cells had expanded clonally.

Trimming took 10 bases from V and 4 from J; bases not matched to a gene: 7. The CDR3 contains 13 residues. From germline, CDR1 is MNHEY and CDR2 SMNVEV (reference sequence). This chain connects TRBV27 to TRBJ1-1, with 9 bases identical to TRBD1. This TCR derives from an adult with an advanced solid tumor such as melanoma, head and neck, liver or kidney cancer. This material consisted of CD4+ or CD8+ T cells sorted from blood, taken in a trial of the OX40 agonist ivuxolimab. Here the CDR3 DNA reads TGTGCCACTTCACAGGGGGCGGTCACTGAAGCTTTCTTT. It is translated as CATSQGAVTEAFF.